This paragraph reports one T cell receptor (beta chain). This record belongs to a study of blood T cell repertoires in COVID-19. The germline V gene has CDR1 MNHEY and CDR2 SVGEGT. This CDR3 region has 15 residues. V shed 5 bases and J 1 base; nucleotides not matched to a gene: 6. The protocol was immunoSEQ multiplex PCR, while the TCRdb copy is restricted to in-frame clones and leaves out a portion. The repertoire has about 270,000 clones, 83% of them found once; the top ten carry 8% to 9.5%. The chain links TRBV6-2 or TRBV6-3 to TRBJ2-3, with 7 nucleotides matching TRBD1. The receptor was derived from a woman between 50 and 59 years old who had recovered from COVID-19. Sequenced material: peripheral blood. This chain's CDR3 is CASSTTTGGTDTQYF. Here the CDR3 DNA reads TGTGCCAGCAGTACGACAACAGGGGGCACAGATACGCAGTATTTT.